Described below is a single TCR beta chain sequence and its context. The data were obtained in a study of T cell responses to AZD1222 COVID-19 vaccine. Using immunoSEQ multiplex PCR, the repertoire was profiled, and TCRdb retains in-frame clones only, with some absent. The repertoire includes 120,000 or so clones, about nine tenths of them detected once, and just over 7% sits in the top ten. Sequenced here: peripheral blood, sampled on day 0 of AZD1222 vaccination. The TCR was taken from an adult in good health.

DNA for the CDR3: TGTGCCAGTAGTATTCTGGCAGGGGGCAATCAGCCCCAGCATTTT. This gives the protein CASSILAGGNQPQHF. The chain joins TRBV19 to TRBJ1-5; TRBD1 is a possible D gene (6 bases). Trimming pared 3 bases from V and 2 bases from J, leaving 11 bases between. CDR3 length: 15 amino acids. Germline V gene lookup returns CDR1 LNHDA and CDR2 SQIVND (reference sequence).